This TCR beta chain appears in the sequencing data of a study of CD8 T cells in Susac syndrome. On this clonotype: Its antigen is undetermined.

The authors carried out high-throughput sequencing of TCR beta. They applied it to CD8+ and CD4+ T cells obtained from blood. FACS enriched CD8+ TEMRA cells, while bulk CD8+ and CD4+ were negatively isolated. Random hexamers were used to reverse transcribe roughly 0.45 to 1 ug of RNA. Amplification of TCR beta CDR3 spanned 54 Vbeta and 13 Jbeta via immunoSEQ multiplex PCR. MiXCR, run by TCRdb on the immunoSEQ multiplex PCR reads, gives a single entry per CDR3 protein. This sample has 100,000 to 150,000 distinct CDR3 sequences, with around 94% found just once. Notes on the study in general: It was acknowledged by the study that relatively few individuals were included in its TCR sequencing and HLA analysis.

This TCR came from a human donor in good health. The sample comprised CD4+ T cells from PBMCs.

The CDR3 protein is CASSLEPSGRSEQFF. CDR3 DNA sequence: TGTGCCAGCAGCTTAGAGCCTAGCGGGAGGTCGGAGCAGTTCTTC. This sequence joins TRBV11-2 and TRBJ2-1; 11 bases align to TRBD2. The CDR3 consists of 15 residues. Germline values: CDR1 SGHAT, CDR2 FQNNGV. The ends lost 0 bases at V and 10 bases at J; junction bases unmatched: 5. Full variable domain (remainder filled in from reference TRBV11-2 and TRBJ2-1): EAGVAQSPRYKIIEKRQSVAFWCNPISGHATLYWYQQILGQGPKLLIQFQNNGVVDDSQLPKDRFSAERLKGVDSTLKIQPAKLEDSAVYLCASSLEPSGRSEQFFGPGTRLTVL.